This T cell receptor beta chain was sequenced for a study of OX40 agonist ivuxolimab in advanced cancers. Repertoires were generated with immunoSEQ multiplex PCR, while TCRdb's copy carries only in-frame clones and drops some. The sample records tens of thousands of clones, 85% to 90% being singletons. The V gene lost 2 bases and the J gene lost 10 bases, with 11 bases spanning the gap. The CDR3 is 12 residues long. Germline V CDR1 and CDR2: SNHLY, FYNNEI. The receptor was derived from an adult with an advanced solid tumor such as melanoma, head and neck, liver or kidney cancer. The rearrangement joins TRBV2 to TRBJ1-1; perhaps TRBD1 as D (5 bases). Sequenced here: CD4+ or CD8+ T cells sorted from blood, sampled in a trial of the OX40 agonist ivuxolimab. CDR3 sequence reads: CASSESGGRAFF. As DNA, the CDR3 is TGTGCCAGCAGTGAATCGGGGGGAAGAGCTTTCTTT.